This T cell receptor (beta chain) was profiled in a study of PD-L1 blockade in urothelial cancer. Study background: Patients began atezolizumab, 1,200 mg intravenously every 3 weeks, at some point between 2012 and 2014. Blood analysis took place 3 weeks (second dose) and 6 weeks after treatment start. Reported median T cell count for blood samples was more than 110,000.

Only in-frame clones appear in the TCRdb table, and some are missing; sequencing was by immunoSEQ multiplex PCR. The sample yields roughly 27,000 clones, approximately 89% seen once. Sequences were derived from PBMCs, sampled around atezolizumab (anti-PD-L1) treatment. This TCR derives from a man aged 45-65 years with urothelial cancer.

The CDR3 DNA follows: TGCGCCAGCAGCCACCTTGGACAGACGAGCTCTGGGGCCAACGTCCTGACTTTC. It codes for CASSHLGQTSSGANVLTF. This chain links TRBV5-1 with TRBJ2-6; the D gene is possibly TRBD1 (6 bases). The CDR3 loop spans 18 amino acids. Trimming took 4 bases from V and 0 from J, leaving 17 bases between them. Germline V CDR1 and CDR2: SGHRS, YFSETQ.